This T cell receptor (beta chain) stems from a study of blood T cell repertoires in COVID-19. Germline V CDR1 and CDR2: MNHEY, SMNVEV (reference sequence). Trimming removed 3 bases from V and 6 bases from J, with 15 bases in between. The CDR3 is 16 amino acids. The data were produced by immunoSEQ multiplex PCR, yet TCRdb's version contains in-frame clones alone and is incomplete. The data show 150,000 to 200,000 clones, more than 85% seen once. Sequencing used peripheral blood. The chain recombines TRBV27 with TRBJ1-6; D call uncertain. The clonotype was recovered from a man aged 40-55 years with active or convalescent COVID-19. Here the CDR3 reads CASSLGRDILNSPLHF. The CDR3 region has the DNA TGTGCCAGCAGTTTGGGCCGGGATATCCTTAATTCACCCCTCCACTTT.